The clone carrying this T cell receptor beta chain was seen repeatedly, ten times or more. Its target is unknown. Germline loops: CDR1 SGHRS, CDR2 YFSETQ. This CDR3 contains 14 residues. The V end lost 4 bases, the J end lost 3 bases, and 13 bases lay between the germline ends. This entry comes from a study of identical twins. Findings and limits, study-wide: Memory repertoires showed no such pattern, whereas abundant cord blood beta clonotypes carried fewer insertions.

Carrying unique molecular identifiers, the cDNA also gained a universal primer site through template switching. One entry per CDR3 protein results from TCRdb running MiXCR on the 5' RACE reads. The sample shows roughly 570,000 distinct CDR3 sequences, more than 9% of them seen only once. The same sample was also studied in work on yellow fever vaccine responses in identical twins.

The sample consisted of PBMCs. The chain recombines TRBV5-1 with TRBJ2-5; D uncertain. The source is a woman under 30 in good health. CDR3 coding DNA: TGCGCCAGCAGCCCAGGACGGTATGAAGAGACCCAGTACTTC. Its translation is CASSPGRYEETQYF.